This TCR beta chain was identified during a study of cytomegalovirus exposure and HLA in healthy donors listed by TCRdb under 2017. Background on the whole study: An earlier analysis of roughly 610 of the donors reported around 280 Gb of sequence data and 117 million unique TCR beta sequences obtained from around 180 million T cells. Across around 400 genotyped donors of the cohort, an average of roughly 200,000 unique TCR beta nucleotide sequences per donor were sequenced, and roughly 17% of those sequences were non-productive. Genome-wide SNP genotypes for about 60% of the 666 donors were used in a later genetic analysis, which treated that subset as a discovery cohort. A later analysis re-analyzed previously published TCR beta repertoires from 666 donors and added high-resolution HLA genotyping to study TCR occurrence patterns. An early release that covered some 640 HLA-typed donors contained 300 to 350 gigabases of sequencing data and tens of millions of unique TCR sequences. The later analysis used no new phenotypic data to find candidate immune exposures, relying instead on TCR beta sequences and their occurrence across donors. The study aimed to test whether signatures of past pathogen exposure could be identified by cataloging public T cell receptors. The number of typed donors differed by locus: roughly 629-640 for A, B, C, DRB1 and DQB1; approximately 520 for DQA1; approximately 610 for DPA1; and some 450 for DPB1. HLA typing included class I and class II loci at four-digit resolution. Besides the first cohort of roughly 660 subjects, a separate validation cohort made up of roughly 120 different subjects was used. Donor age, sex, ethnicity and CMV serostatus were collected together with the repertoire data. The T cell repertoires of several hundred subjects were profiled by immunosequencing and related to cytomegalovirus serostatus. High-throughput TCR immunosequencing, statistical association of individual TCRs with disease status, and machine learning were combined to predict cytomegalovirus infection status. The genetic ancestry cluster associated with self-reported Caucasian donors included around 76% of the roughly 390 genotyped donors. Roughly five DR-DQ haplotypes were handled as single units for association and clustering, since linkage in the cohort was strong. All discovery cohort repertoires had been generated on a single sequencing platform. An earlier analysis of more than 450 of the donors used high-throughput TCR beta sequencing to judge whether each TCR beta V gene segment behaved as functional or pseudogenic. Broader findings and caveats from the paper: A further reported finding was that TCR beta sequences accurately predicted the HLA-A and HLA-B alleles for most subjects in the first cohort. When HLA alleles, especially DR and DQ, strongly co-occurred, TCR associations were difficult to assign to individual alleles. Sequencing depth was assumed to be roughly uniform across donors in the presence/absence analyses, though that assumption may not hold. In a later analysis, HLA-associated TCR beta chains were found to be more clonally expanded and to have lower generation probabilities than equally common non-associated chains. About 17 rarely observed V segments, including chromosome 9 orphons, were excluded from the earlier analysis of some 590 of the donors because counts were too low. An association between a missense DCLRE1C variant and V-gene and J-gene trimming of TCR beta chains was found in a later genetic analysis and replicated in an independent cohort. In a later analysis, most CMV-associated TCR beta chains were found to appear HLA-restricted, with HLA associations seemingly driven largely by CMV exposure. The 87-base-pair reads could not distinguish some IMGT-functional V segments, including TRBV6-2 and TRBV6-3, so those segments were excluded. Because HLA typing was unavailable for some donors at each locus, only the typed subset was used in association tests. The study listed 150 to 200 TCR beta chains as associated with cytomegalovirus. Correlated functional status among segregating V segments might reflect linkage disequilibrium, but an unknown experimental factor could not be ruled out. Specific HLA alleles were associated with over 15,000 TCR beta sequences at a false discovery rate of 0.05 in a later analysis. Across donors, most TCR sequences were observed very rarely, whereas some public TCRs were present in many individuals. Several of the top co-occurrence clusters appeared to be linked to parvovirus B19, influenza, CMV and Epstein-Barr virus, according to a later analysis. It was suggested by the authors that the approach could potentially be generalized to other disease states and immunological phenotypes. Broadly in line with IMGT annotations, most TCR beta V segments showed up in productive rearrangements about 87% or about 30% of the time in an earlier analysis of some 590 of the donors. The sequencing pipeline was judged likely to have produced a cluster of highly shared sequence variants as a technical artifact. Cytomegalovirus status was reported to be diagnosed by the classifier with high specificity and sensitivity in both the original and validation cohorts. Immune exposure information for the cohort was limited to CMV serostatus. In a later analysis, TCR association rates were found to vary across HLA loci, with the most associated TCRs seen for DRB1 alleles and the fewest for HLA-C alleles. Compared with the approximately 670-donor mean, donors in an Asian-associated ancestry cluster had fewer N-insertions in productive TCRs, according to a later genetic analysis. In this cohort, only TCR beta chains were sequenced, and detectable features were limited by the absence of alpha or paired-chain data. A few of the identified cytomegalovirus-associated TCR beta chains were confirmed in vitro to be specific for cytomegalovirus antigens.

The cysteine opens and the phenylalanine closes a CDR3 of 13 amino acids. The entry retains the CDR3 DNA only, 39 bases that are in frame from base 1. The V and J ends are trimmed by 3 bases and 3 bases, leaving 8 bases between them. The germline V gene specifies SNHLY as CDR1 and FYNNEI as CDR2. This clone was seen only a few times. Its antigen is unknown. Base qualities are not at hand, and no much larger clone is one base apart. Library generation was performed with the immunoSEQ multiplex PCR assay. For the multiplex PCR, a mixture combining 60 forward primers for TCR Vbeta segments and 13 reverse primers for TCR Jbeta segments was used. Amplification of the CDR3 region of rearranged TCR beta genes was performed with a multiplex PCR assay on genomic DNA. On the Illumina HiSeq System, the amplified TCR beta libraries were sequenced as 87-base-pair reads. As for how the authors treated the data: A later analysis tallied around 87 million unique TCR beta chains across the 666 repertoires, and some 10 million of those chains were shared by two or more donors. Raw reads were error-corrected and collapsed into unique sequences by a nearest-neighbor algorithm in which closely related sequences were merged to remove PCR and sequencing errors. CDR3 sequences were aligned to IMGT reference sequences to assign V, D and J gene segments. For a sequence to be retained, a match of at least six nucleotides was required to both a V gene segment and a J gene segment. A rearrangement counted as productive if the CDR3 had no stop codons and remained in frame with V and J, and every other rearrangement counted as non-productive. Following IMGT convention, CDR3 was defined as the stretch from the second conserved V-encoded cysteine to the conserved J-encoded phenylalanine. Sequences without an unambiguous match to a single V gene segment were excluded from the earlier analysis of approximately 560 of the donors. In an earlier analysis of several hundred of the donors, V segments were called functional above 56.7% productive rearrangements and were called segregating when the between-donor standard deviation exceeded 5%. A statistical classification framework was developed to diagnose cytomegalovirus status using the catalog of TCR beta chain sequences. In a later analysis, V and J genes were assigned by comparing TCR nucleotide sequences against IMGT/GENE-DB human TR gene sequences. Using the TCRdist pipeline, a later analysis assigned CDR3 sequences along with most-parsimonious VDJ recombination scenarios. In a later analysis, each TCR beta chain was defined by its CDR3 amino acid sequence together with its V-gene family, and reads lacking a unique V-gene family were excluded. In a later analysis, 450 to 600 highly shared, low-generation-probability nucleotide sequences were removed to address suspected cross-contamination and a sequencing artifact. A later analysis calculated a clonal expansion index for each public chain from normalized within-repertoire ranks of inferred template counts. Generation probabilities in a later analysis came from a VDJ recombination model fitted to out-of-frame rearrangements, and those results were checked against IGoR. In a later analysis, TCR-TCR, TCR-HLA and TCR-CMV co-occurrence was scored with hypergeometric tests, and a repertoire-size bias correction was applied to TCR pairs. To estimate false discovery rates, a later analysis permuted the HLA or CMV assignments 20 times. In a later analysis, co-occurring TCRs were grouped using DBSCAN, with TCRdist sequence similarity added in when clustering inside HLA-allele-positive subsets. Repertoires with fewer than 30,000 or more than 120,000 public chains were left out of co-occurrence clustering, as were about 5 repertoires with anomalous nucleotide sharing. This immuneACCESS table, as held by TCRdb, lists in-frame sequences with V and J called but not all clones. Of the missing ones, under half trace to an unresolved V gene in checked studies; the others have no known cause. That table furnishes V, J and clone size, whereas the DNA furnished D and trimming. The sample includes roughly 150,000 clones, with more than 75% observed a single time. 0.96% of the sample lies in the top ten.

In total, just over 650 healthy bone marrow donors made up the cohort. All cohort members were sampled while nominally healthy, although unrecorded immune exposures were likely present. The donor tested CMV seropositive and was one of the 289 seropositive cohort members. A peripheral blood sample was provided by each donor, and peripheral blood mononuclear cells were used for TCR beta sequencing. Genomic DNA extraction from the blood cell samples was performed with the Qiagen DNeasy Blood Extraction Kit. This receptor was taken from a girl aged 2 to 9 in good health and CMV-seropositive. Sequenced input: PBMCs. The chain links TRBV2 with TRBJ2-5; TRBD2 is a weak D gene call, 5 bases matching. CDR3 protein: CASSDFGEETQYF. The bases read TGTGCCAGCAGTGATTTCGGGGAAGAGACCCAGTACTTC.